The 16 T cell receptor beta chains below all came from one sample that was sequenced in a study of shared clonotypes between healthy human individuals. TCRdb's table, derived via immunoSEQ multiplex PCR, lists solely in-frame clones and lacks some. The data show some 2,500,000 clones, around 90% seen once. The sequenced material came from naive CD4+ T cells from PBMCs. Stated subset: CD45RA+ positively selected. The origin of the receptors is a man aged 18 to 30 in good health. Some clones in this sample may be carry-over from other donors' samples.

This clone was seen once. The chain uses TRBV7-9 and TRBJ1-1; TRBD1 agrees at 7 bases. V was clipped by 0 bases and J by 3 bases; unmatched bases: 7. Germline V CDR1 and CDR2: SEHNR, FQNEAQ (reference sequence). CDR3 length equals 16 residues. CDR3 nucleotide sequence: TGTGCCAGCAGCTTAGCGGGCCCGACAGGGCACACTGAAGCTTTCTTT. Translating gives CASSLAGPTGHTEAFF.

This chain connects TRBV5-1 to TRBJ1-2, with D perhaps TRBD1 (5 bases). The V end was cut by 4 bases, the J end by 5 bases, with 15 bases between. Germline CDR1 reads SGHRS; CDR2 reads YFSETQ. The CDR3 is 14 amino acids. This CDR3 is CASSGRDGTYGYTF. CDR3 coding DNA: TGCGCCAGCAGCGGCAGGGACGGAACGTATGGCTACACCTTC.

The chain recombines TRBV11-2 with TRBJ2-3; unclear D gene. Germline V CDR1 and CDR2: SGHAT, FQNNGV. The CDR3 consists of 15 residues. V lost 4 bases and J 4 bases, leaving 15 bases between the germline ends. CDR3 region: CASSSPIRAPDTQYF. DNA of the CDR3: TGTGCCAGCAGCTCCCCTATCCGTGCCCCAGATACGCAGTATTTT. Using reference TRBV11-2 and TRBJ2-3 for the parts outside the CDR3, the full variable domain is EAGVAQSPRYKIIEKRQSVAFWCNPISGHATLYWYQQILGQGPKLLIQFQNNGVVDDSQLPKDRFSAERLKGVDSTLKIQPAKLEDSAVYLCASSSPIRAPDTQYFGPGTRLTVL.

The chain recombines TRBV15 with TRBJ2-1; no clear D. CDR3 length: 14 residues. V lost 5 bases and J lost 8, with 16 bases in between. Per germline, CDR1 LNHNV and CDR2 YYDKDF (reference sequence). The CDR3 DNA sequence: TGTGCCACCAGCGCCTCCACAGAAAGGGATGAGCAGTTCTTC. Translating gives CATSASTERDEQFF.

This sequence joins TRBV5-1 and TRBJ2-1; TRBD2 aligns across 7 bases. This CDR3 has 17 residues. Unmatched junction bases numbered 12, after V lost 1 base and J lost 5 bases. Germline CDR1 is SGHRS and CDR2 is YFSETQ. The CDR3 bases are TGCGCCAGCAGCTTGCGGCCGGGAGGCCCCGCGGACAATGAGCAGTTCTTC. This codes for CASSLRPGGPADNEQFF.

The chain has TRBV18 and TRBJ2-5, with a weak D call TRBD2 (5 bases). Germline V gives CDR1 KGHSH, CDR2 LQKENI. V was pared by 0 bases and J by 4 bases, with 18 bases between. CDR3 length equals 17 residues. CDR3 protein: CASSPPVNSTTRETQYF. For the CDR3, the DNA is TGTGCCAGCTCACCACCAGTTAACTCGACTACTCGAGAGACCCAGTACTTC. Together with reference TRBV18 and TRBJ2-5, the CDR3 gives the full variable domain: NAGVMQNPRHLVRRRGQEARLRCSPMKGHSHVYWYRQLPEEGLKFMVYLQKENIIDESGMPKERFSAEFPKEGPSILRIQQVVRGDSAAYFCASSPPVNSTTRETQYFGPGTRLLVL.

This clone has only one observation. Other DNA sequences in the same sample also yield this CDR3. V is TRBV5-1 and J is TRBJ1-3; D gene uncertain. The CDR3 length is 14 residues. The V gene lost 0 bases and the J gene lost 2 bases, with 6 bases spanning the gap. In germline, CDR1 is SGHRS, CDR2 YFSETQ. The CDR3 loop is CASSLDSAGNTIYF. The CDR3 coding sequence is TGCGCCAGCAGCTTGGACAGCGCTGGAAACACCATATATTTT.

The chain carries TRBV9 and TRBJ2-3; tentatively, D is TRBD1 or TRBD2 (5 bases each). The CDR3 has 16 amino acids. Trimming removed 0 bases at V and 1 base at J, with 12 bases between. Germline loops: CDR1 SGDLS, CDR2 YYNGEE. CDR3 protein: CASSVVWQGGTDTQYF. The CDR3, as DNA: TGTGCCAGCAGCGTAGTGTGGCAGGGAGGCACAGATACGCAGTATTTT.

This clone was counted once. V usage is TRBV5-1 and J usage is TRBJ2-5; TRBD1 is a possible D gene (6 bases). The V gene lost 5 bases and the J gene lost 4 bases, with 15 bases spanning the gap. The germline V gene has CDR1 SGHRS and CDR2 YFSETQ. The CDR3 has 14 amino acids. The CDR3 sequence: CASSFYRVGETQYF. The CDR3 nucleotides are TGCGCCAGCAGTTTCTACAGGGTCGGAGAGACCCAGTACTTC.

This clone has more than one count but fewer than ten. The chain employs TRBV9 and TRBJ1-1; D remains unclear. Per the germline V gene, CDR1 is SGDLS and CDR2 is YYNGEE. The CDR3 runs 16 residues. V dropped 4 bases and J dropped 2 bases, with 18 bases sitting between them. This CDR3 is CASSPSREAQNTEAFF. DNA of the CDR3: TGTGCCAGCAGCCCCTCGAGGGAGGCGCAAAACACTGAAGCTTTCTTT.

The rearrangement joins TRBV4-1 to TRBJ2-7; 8 bases line up with TRBD2. The ends lost 1 base at V and 6 bases at J; junction bases unmatched: 20. CDR1 is MGHRA and CDR2 is YSYEKL in the germline V gene. This CDR3 region has 19 residues. The DNA of the CDR3 is TGCGCCAGCAGCCAAGTCCTAATCCGGGCACTAGCGGATTCCGGCGAGCAGTACTTC. Protein product: CASSQVLIRALADSGEQYF.

The chain uses TRBV6-5 and TRBJ2-2, with no clear D. This CDR3 is built from 15 residues. V lost 6 bases, J lost 6 bases, and 17 bases lay in between. Germline V gene lookup returns CDR1 MNHEY and CDR2 SVGAGI. The CDR3 spells CASSPTGWLSGELFF. In nucleotides, the CDR3 is TGTGCCAGCAGCCCGACTGGGTGGTTGTCCGGGGAGCTGTTTTTT.

This chain's CDR3 is CASSLVPGQVDTQYF. Here the CDR3 DNA reads TGTGCCAGCAGCTTGGTCCCGGGACAGGTGGATACGCAGTATTTT. The chain employs TRBV5-4 and TRBJ2-3; 8 bases map to TRBD1. CDR1 SGHNT and CDR2 YYREEE come from the germline V gene (reference sequence). The CDR3 runs 15 residues. The trim removed 0 bases at V and 6 bases at J, leaving 6 bases unmatched.

This clone was recorded a few times. The V gene is TRBV18, the J gene TRBJ1-1; TRBD1 matches at 9 bases. CDR3 length: 15 amino acids. CDR1 is KGHSH and CDR2 is LQKENI in the germline V gene. The J segment lost 0 bases and the V segment lost 2 bases, leaving 1 base of the junction unmatched. The CDR3 nucleotides are TGTGCCAGCTCACCAACAGGGGGCATGAACACTGAAGCTTTCTTT. Amino acid sequence: CASSPTGGMNTEAFF.

The chain employs TRBV7-9 and TRBJ1-1; D gene uncertain. Trimming removed 5 bases at V and 9 bases at J, with 19 bases between. The CDR3 contains 14 residues. In germline, CDR1 is SEHNR, CDR2 FQNEAQ (reference sequence). The CDR3: CASSPDLREGKAFF. CDR3 DNA: TGTGCCAGCAGCCCCGATTTAAGGGAAGGTAAAGCTTTCTTT.

This chain links TRBV4-1 with TRBJ2-7; 13 bases align to TRBD2. This CDR3 contains 16 residues. After removal of 0 bases from V and 4 bases from J, the junction contained 3 bases not matched to a gene. The germline V gene encodes CDR1 MGHRA and CDR2 YSYEKL. This chain's CDR3 is CASSQEMTSGRYEQYF. The CDR3 DNA reads TGCGCCAGCAGCCAAGAAATGACTAGCGGGAGGTACGAGCAGTACTTC.